These 3 T cell receptor beta chains came from one sample sequenced in a study of blood T cell repertoires in COVID-19. Clones were sequenced by immunoSEQ multiplex PCR, and TCRdb holds only the in-frame ones, with some missing. The sample carries approximately 80,000 clones, approximately 89% recorded once. The sample comprised peripheral blood. The receptors were sampled from a woman of 80 years or more with acute or convalescent COVID-19.

The V call is TRBV3-1 (or the pseudogene TRBV3-2), the J call TRBJ2-1, with TRBD1 identical over 8 bases. Germline CDR1 LGHDT, CDR2 YNNKEL (reference sequence). V gave up 0 bases and J gave up 15 bases; unmatched junction bases: 7. The CDR3 extends over 13 amino acids. CDR3: CASSQDTAGGMFF. The DNA for the CDR3 is TGTGCCAGCAGCCAAGATACAGCAGGGGGCATGTTCTTC.

J is TRBJ1-5 and V is TRBV30, with D possibly being TRBD1 (5 bases). Trimming stripped 1 base from V and 4 bases from J, with 8 bases between. The length of the CDR3 is 13 residues. Germline CDR1 GTSNPN, CDR2 SVGIG (reference sequence). The CDR3 DNA is TGTGCCTGGAGTGAGGACACGAATCAGCCCCAGCATTTT. Its protein is CAWSEDTNQPQHF. The full variable domain, in which reference TRBV30 and TRBJ1-5 provide the parts outside the CDR3, is SQTIHQWPATLVQPVGSPLSLECTVEGTSNPNLYWYRQAAGRGLQLLFYSVGIGQISSEVPQNLSASRPQDRQFILSSKKLLLSDSGFYLCAWSEDTNQPQHFGDGTRLSIL.

The rearrangement joins TRBV30 to TRBJ1-3; D is perhaps TRBD1 (6 bases). This CDR3 comprises 16 residues. Germline loops: CDR1 GTSNPN, CDR2 SVGIG (reference sequence). V was pared by 1 base and J by 0 bases, with 13 bases between. The CDR3 coding sequence is TGTGCCTGGAGTGGGGGGGGCCCGAGCTCTGGAAACACCATATATTTT. It translates to CAWSGGGPSSGNTIYF.